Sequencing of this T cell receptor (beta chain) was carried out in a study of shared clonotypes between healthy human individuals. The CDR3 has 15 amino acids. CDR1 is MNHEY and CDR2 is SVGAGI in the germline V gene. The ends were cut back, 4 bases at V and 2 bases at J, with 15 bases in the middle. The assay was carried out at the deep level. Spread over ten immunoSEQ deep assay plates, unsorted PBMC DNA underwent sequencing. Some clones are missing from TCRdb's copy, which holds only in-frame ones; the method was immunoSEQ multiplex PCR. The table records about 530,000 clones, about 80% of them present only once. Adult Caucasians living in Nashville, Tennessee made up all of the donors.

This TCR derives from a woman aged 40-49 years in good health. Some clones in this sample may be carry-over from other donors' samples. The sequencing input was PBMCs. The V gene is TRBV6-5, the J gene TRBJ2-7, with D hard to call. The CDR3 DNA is TGTGCCAGCAGTTCCGCCGGGTCCTTCCCCTACGAGCAGTACTTC. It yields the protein CASSSAGSFPYEQYF.